A single sample gave rise to the 21 T cell receptor beta chains below, sequenced in a study of CD8 T cells in Susac syndrome. The authors reverse transcribed about 0.45 to 1 ug RNA with random hexamers. TCRdb processed the immunoSEQ multiplex PCR reads anew with MiXCR; each CDR3 protein has one entry. The sample lists some 200,000 distinct CDR3 sequences, approximately 95% occurring once. The specimen was CD8+ T cells from PBMCs. Receptor source: a human donor with Susac syndrome.

CDR3 loop: CASSVESGAHNEQFF. The CDR3 DNA reads TGTGCCAGCAGCGTAGAGTCCGGGGCCCACAATGAGCAGTTCTTC. The gene calls are TRBV9 and TRBJ2-1; D could derive from TRBD1 or TRBD2 (5 bases each). V was trimmed by 0 bases and J by 5 bases, leaving 12 bases between them. Germline CDR1 and CDR2: SGDLS and YYNGEE. This CDR3 is 15 amino acids long.

This clonotype was observed a single time. V is TRBV7-2 and J is TRBJ2-7; TRBD2 matches at 14 bases. CDR3 size: 14 residues. Trimming removed 5 bases from V and 7 bases from J; junction bases left unmatched: 4. Looked up from germline, CDR1 is SGHTA and CDR2 is FQGNSA. The CDR3 DNA sequence: TGTGCCAGCAGCGCTCGACTAGCGGGAGGGGAGCAGTACTTC. It specifies CASSARLAGGEQYF.

This chain joins TRBV2 and TRBJ2-5; D is undetermined. Trimming stripped 0 bases from V and 1 base from J, with 9 bases between. The germline V gene has CDR1 SNHLY and CDR2 FYNNEI. The CDR3 runs 15 residues. The CDR3 loop is CASSEALDPQETQYF. Written as DNA, the CDR3 is TGTGCCAGCAGTGAAGCGCTGGACCCCCAAGAGACCCAGTACTTC. Together with reference TRBV2 and TRBJ2-5, the CDR3 gives the full variable domain: EPEVTQTPSHQVTQMGQEVILRCVPISNHLYFYWYRQILGQKVEFLVSFYNNEISEKSEIFDDQFSVERPDGSNFTLKIRSTKLEDSAMYFCASSEALDPQETQYFGPGTRLLVL.

The chain has TRBV11-2 and TRBJ2-1; TRBD2 aligns across 14 bases. This CDR3 comprises 18 residues. The germline gives CDR1 SGHAT, CDR2 FQNNGV. After removal of 2 bases from V and 7 bases from J, the junction contained 10 bases not matched to a gene. CDR3 residues: CASSLIAGLAGAVNEQFF. The CDR3 DNA reads TGTGCCAGCAGCTTAATAGCGGGACTAGCGGGAGCTGTGAATGAGCAGTTCTTC.

The CDR3 spells CASSLGGRDYEQYF. CDR3 in DNA: TGTGCCAGCAGCCTAGGGGGACGAGACTACGAGCAGTACTTC. This chain uses TRBV7-8 with TRBJ2-7, with a possible D match to TRBD1 (6 bases). Germline-derived CDR1 and CDR2 are SGHVS and FQNEAQ. The ends were cut back, 5 bases at V and 3 bases at J, with 14 bases in the middle. This CDR3 has 14 amino acids.

The rearrangement links TRBV7-2 to TRBJ2-5, with TRBD2 identical over 11 bases. With 5 bases clipped from V and 4 bases from J, the junction kept 6 bases outside the gene matches. Germline V lookup: CDR1 SGHTA, CDR2 FQGNSA. CDR3 length equals 15 residues. For the CDR3, the DNA is TGTGCCAGCAGCGGAGGGACTAGCGGTGGAGAGACCCAGTACTTC. This sequence encodes CASSGGTSGGETQYF.

The chain employs TRBV12-3 or TRBV12-4 and TRBJ1-1; TRBD1 matches at 9 bases. With 7 bases clipped from V and 4 bases from J, the junction kept 13 bases outside the gene matches. CDR3 size: 16 residues. The CDR3 nucleotides read TGTGCCAGCACCGTCCCGGGACAGGGAATCGCCACTGAAGCTTTCTTT. Its protein product is CASTVPGQGIATEAFF.

This clonotype has a handful of counts. The J gene is TRBJ2-6, the V gene TRBV18, with D uncertain. Per germline, CDR1 KGHSH and CDR2 LQKENI. This CDR3 contains 15 residues. Trimming pared 3 bases from V and 1 base from J, leaving 7 bases between. CDR3 sequence: CASSPTRSGANVLTF. The DNA of the CDR3 is TGTGCCAGCTCACCGACACGGTCTGGGGCCAACGTCCTGACTTTC. The full variable domain, with the rest looked up from reference TRBV18 and TRBJ2-6, is NAGVMQNPRHLVRRRGQEARLRCSPMKGHSHVYWYRQLPEEGLKFMVYLQKENIIDESGMPKERFSAEFPKEGPSILRIQQVVRGDSAAYFCASSPTRSGANVLTFGAGSRLTVL.

J is TRBJ2-1 and V is TRBV12-3 or TRBV12-4; weak D call: TRBD1 (6 bases). This CDR3 has 16 residues. Trimming shortened V by 5 bases and J by 3 bases, and 17 bases separated the two germline ends. CDR3 bases: TGTGCCAGCAGTCTAAGGTTAGGACAGATCTACAATGAGCAGTTCTTC. It encodes CASSLRLGQIYNEQFF.

The V call is TRBV12-3 or TRBV12-4, the J call TRBJ2-3; D is perhaps TRBD2 (5 bases). V was cut by 5 bases and J by 0 bases, with 21 bases left in between. CDR3 length equals 18 residues. The CDR3 reads CASSPQIFGGFSTDTQYF. The CDR3 DNA sequence: TGTGCCAGCAGTCCCCAAATCTTCGGAGGATTCAGCACAGATACGCAGTATTTT.

CDR3 coding DNA: TGTGCCTGGAGTCAGCTGGGAACTAACTATGGCTACACCTTC. Its translation: CAWSQLGTNYGYTF. The chain recombines TRBV30 with TRBJ1-2; D not resolved. CDR1 and CDR2 (germline): GTSNPN, SVGIG (reference sequence). The V and J ends lost 2 bases and 0 bases respectively, with 10 bases between them. The CDR3 spans 14 residues.

The chain employs TRBV14 and TRBJ2-7, with 7 bases aligning to TRBD2. The J segment lost 3 bases and the V segment lost 0 bases, leaving 5 bases of the junction unmatched. This CDR3 comprises 15 residues. Germline V CDR1 and CDR2: SGHDN, FVKESK. For the CDR3, the DNA is TGTGCCAGCAGCCAAGAAGGGACTACGGGCTACGAGCAGTACTTC. It encodes CASSQEGTTGYEQYF.

The V gene is TRBV25-1, the J gene TRBJ2-7, with unresolved D. V was pared by 1 base and J by 6 bases, with 10 bases between. Germline V gives CDR1 MGHDK, CDR2 SYGVNS. The CDR3 contains 13 residues. CDR3 sequence (DNA): TGTGCCAGCAGTGAATCCGGAAAGGCCGAGCAGTACTTC. This encodes CASSESGKAEQYF.

V gene TRBV14 combines with J gene TRBJ2-5; possible D gene TRBD2, 5 bases. Germline-derived CDR1 and CDR2 are SGHDN and FVKESK. Trimming left V 2 bases short and J 0 bases short, with 13 bases between. The CDR3 sequence is 16 residues long. The CDR3 loop is CASSQKRLTYQETQYF. As DNA, the CDR3 is TGTGCCAGCAGCCAAAAGCGACTAACCTACCAAGAGACCCAGTACTTC. Looking up the rest from reference TRBV14 and TRBJ2-5 gives the full variable domain: EAGVTQFPSHSVIEKGQTVTLRCDPISGHDNLYWYRRVMGKEIKFLLHFVKESKQDESGMPNNRFLAERTGGTYSTLKVQPAELEDSGVYFCASSQKRLTYQETQYFGPGTRLLVL.

The rearrangement links TRBV2 to TRBJ1-2, with 7 positions matching TRBD1. The CDR3 is made up of 13 amino acids. CDR1 SNHLY and CDR2 FYNNEI come from the germline V gene. CDR3 DNA: TGTGTCTACGGAGGAGGGGGCGCGGCTGGCTACACCTTC. Translating it yields CVYGGGGAAGYTF.

The chain has TRBV20-1 and TRBJ2-1; D not certain. The V end was cut by 3 bases, the J end by 5 bases, with 20 bases between. The CDR3 spans 16 residues. Looked up from germline, CDR1 is DFQATT and CDR2 is SNEGSKA (reference sequence). The CDR3 reads CSASGPYTILDNEQFF. CDR3 DNA sequence: TGCAGTGCTAGCGGCCCCTATACAATCCTAGACAATGAGCAGTTCTTC.

This chain connects TRBV6-5 to TRBJ2-7; TRBD1 is a possible D gene (5 bases). Between the trimmed V and J ends, which lost 4 bases and 0 bases, there was a span of 13 bases. The CDR3 loop spans 15 amino acids. Germline assignment: CDR1 MNHEY and CDR2 SVGAGI. As DNA, the CDR3 is TGTGCCAGCAGTTCCCAGGGTATCGGCTCCTACGAGCAGTACTTC. Residues: CASSSQGIGSYEQYF.

J is TRBJ2-1 and V is TRBV6-5; D unresolved. The CDR3 has 13 amino acids. Germline CDR1 is MNHEY and CDR2 is SVGAGI. The V gene lost 5 bases and the J gene lost 5 bases, with 10 bases spanning the gap. CDR3 sequence reads: CASSVVGHNEQFF. The CDR3 DNA reads TGTGCCAGCAGTGTCGTGGGCCACAATGAGCAGTTCTTC.

The chain links TRBV11-2 to TRBJ2-7; D is perhaps TRBD2 (5 bases). Trimming took 4 bases from V and 4 from J, leaving 14 bases between them. Germline lookup yields CDR1 SGHAT and CDR2 FQNNGV. The CDR3 totals 14 residues. Here the CDR3 DNA reads TGTGCCAGCAGCTCAGCCCCCGGCGGGTACGAGCAGTACTTC. It is translated as CASSSAPGGYEQYF. The complete variable domain, with remaining parts taken from reference TRBV11-2 and TRBJ2-7, reads EAGVAQSPRYKIIEKRQSVAFWCNPISGHATLYWYQQILGQGPKLLIQFQNNGVVDDSQLPKDRFSAERLKGVDSTLKIQPAKLEDSAVYLCASSSAPGGYEQYFGPGTRLTVT.

The chain carries TRBV11-1 and TRBJ1-1, with unresolved D. Per the germline V gene, CDR1 is SGHAT and CDR2 is FQDESV (reference sequence). Trimming removed 1 base at V and 5 bases at J, with 14 bases between. CDR3 length: 15 amino acids. CDR3 sequence: CASSLEESEFTEAFF. The CDR3 DNA reads as TGTGCCAGCAGCTTAGAAGAGAGCGAGTTTACTGAAGCTTTCTTT.

The chain couples TRBV13 to TRBJ2-1; 10 nucleotides agree with TRBD2. Germline-derived CDR1 and CDR2 are PRHDT and FYEKMQ (reference sequence). The CDR3 spans 15 residues. Losses at the gene ends were 4 bases for V and 3 bases for J; bases not matched to a gene: 3. The CDR3 sequence: CASSSTSGFYNEQFF. The DNA for the CDR3 is TGTGCCAGCAGCTCGACTAGCGGGTTCTACAATGAGCAGTTCTTC.